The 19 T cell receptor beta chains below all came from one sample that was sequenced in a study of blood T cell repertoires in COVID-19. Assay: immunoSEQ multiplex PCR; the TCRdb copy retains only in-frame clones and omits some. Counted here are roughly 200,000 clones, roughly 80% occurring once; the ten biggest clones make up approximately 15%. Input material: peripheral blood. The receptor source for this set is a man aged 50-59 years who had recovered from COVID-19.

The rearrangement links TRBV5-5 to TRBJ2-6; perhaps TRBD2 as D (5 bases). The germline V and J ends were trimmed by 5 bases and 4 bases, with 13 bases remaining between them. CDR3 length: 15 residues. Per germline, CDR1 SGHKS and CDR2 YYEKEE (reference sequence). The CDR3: CASREAPAGANVLTF. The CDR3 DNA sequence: TGTGCCAGCAGGGAGGCCCCCGCGGGGGCCAACGTCCTGACTTTC.

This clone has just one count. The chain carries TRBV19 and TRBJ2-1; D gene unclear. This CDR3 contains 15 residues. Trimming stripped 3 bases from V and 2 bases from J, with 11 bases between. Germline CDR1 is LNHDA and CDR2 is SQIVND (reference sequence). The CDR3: CASSIEAQTYNEQFF. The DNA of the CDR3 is TGTGCCAGTAGTATCGAAGCTCAAACCTACAATGAGCAGTTCTTC.

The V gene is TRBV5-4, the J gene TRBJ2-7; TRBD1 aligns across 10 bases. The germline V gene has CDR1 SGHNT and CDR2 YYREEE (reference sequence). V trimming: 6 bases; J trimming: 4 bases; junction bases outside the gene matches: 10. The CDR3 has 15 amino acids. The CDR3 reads CASNSGQGDFYEQYF. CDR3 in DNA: TGTGCCAGCAACTCCGGACAGGGGGATTTTTACGAGCAGTACTTC.

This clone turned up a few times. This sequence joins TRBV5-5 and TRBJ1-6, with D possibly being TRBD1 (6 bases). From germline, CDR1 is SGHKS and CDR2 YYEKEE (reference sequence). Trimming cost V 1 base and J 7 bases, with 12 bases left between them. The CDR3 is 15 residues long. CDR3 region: CASSLFTGKNSPLHF. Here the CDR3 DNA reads TGTGCCAGCAGCTTGTTTACAGGGAAAAATTCACCCCTCCACTTT.

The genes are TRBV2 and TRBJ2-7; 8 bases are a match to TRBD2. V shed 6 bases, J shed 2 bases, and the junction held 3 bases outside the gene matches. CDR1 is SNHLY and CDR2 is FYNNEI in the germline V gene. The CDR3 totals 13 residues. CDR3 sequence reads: CASRTSAAYEQYF. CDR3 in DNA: TGTGCCAGCAGGACTAGCGCGGCCTACGAGCAGTACTTC.

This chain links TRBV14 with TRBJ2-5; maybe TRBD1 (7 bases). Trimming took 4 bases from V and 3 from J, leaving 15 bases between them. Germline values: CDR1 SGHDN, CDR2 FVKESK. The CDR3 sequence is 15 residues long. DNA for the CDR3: TGTGCCAGCAGCCGGAGGAGGGGGCGAGAAGAGACCCAGTACTTC. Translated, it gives CASSRRRGREETQYF.

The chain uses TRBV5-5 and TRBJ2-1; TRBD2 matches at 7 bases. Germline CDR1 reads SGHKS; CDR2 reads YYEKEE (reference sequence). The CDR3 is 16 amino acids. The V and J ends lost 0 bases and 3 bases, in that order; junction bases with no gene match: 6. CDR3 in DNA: TGTGCCAGCAGCTTGGTTTCGGAGCGGGACTACAATGAGCAGTTCTTC. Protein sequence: CASSLVSERDYNEQFF. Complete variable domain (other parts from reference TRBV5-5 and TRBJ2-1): DAGVTQSPTHLIKTRGQQVTLRCSPISGHKSVSWYQQVLGQGPQFIFQYYEKEERGRGNFPDRFSARQFPNYSSELNVNALLLGDSALYLCASSLVSERDYNEQFFGPGTRLTVL.

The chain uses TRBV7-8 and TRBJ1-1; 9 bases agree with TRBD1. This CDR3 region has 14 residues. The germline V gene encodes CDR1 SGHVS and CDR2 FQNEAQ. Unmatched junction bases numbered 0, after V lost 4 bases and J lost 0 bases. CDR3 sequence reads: CASSWTGVNTEAFF. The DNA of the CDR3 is TGTGCCAGCAGCTGGACAGGGGTGAACACTGAAGCTTTCTTT. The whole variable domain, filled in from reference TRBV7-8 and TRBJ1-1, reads GAGVSQSPRYKVAKRGQDVALRCDPISGHVSLFWYQQALGQGPEFLTYFQNEAQLDKSGLPSDRFFAERPEGSVSTLKIQRTQQEDSAVYLCASSWTGVNTEAFFGQGTRLTVV.

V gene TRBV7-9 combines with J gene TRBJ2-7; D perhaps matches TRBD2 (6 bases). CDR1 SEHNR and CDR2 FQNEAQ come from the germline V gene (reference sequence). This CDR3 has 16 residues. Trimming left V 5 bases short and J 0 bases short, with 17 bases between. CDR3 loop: CASSTHEGGNSYEQYF. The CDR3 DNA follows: TGTGCCAGCAGCACCCATGAGGGCGGGAACTCCTACGAGCAGTACTTC.

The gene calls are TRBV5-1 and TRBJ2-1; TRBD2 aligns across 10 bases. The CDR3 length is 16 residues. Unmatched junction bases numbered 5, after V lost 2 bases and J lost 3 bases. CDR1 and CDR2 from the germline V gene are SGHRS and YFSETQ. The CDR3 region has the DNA TGCGCCAGCAGCTTCGGGACTAGCGTCGGCTACAATGAGCAGTTCTTC. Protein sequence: CASSFGTSVGYNEQFF.

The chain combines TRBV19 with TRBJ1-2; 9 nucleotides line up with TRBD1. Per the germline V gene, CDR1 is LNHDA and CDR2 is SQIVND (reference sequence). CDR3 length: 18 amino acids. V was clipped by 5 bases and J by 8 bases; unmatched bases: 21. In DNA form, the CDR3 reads TGTGCCAGTAGTCTCCGAAGGGACAGGGACCTACCGTTACGGGGCTACACCTTC. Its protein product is CASSLRRDRDLPLRGYTF.

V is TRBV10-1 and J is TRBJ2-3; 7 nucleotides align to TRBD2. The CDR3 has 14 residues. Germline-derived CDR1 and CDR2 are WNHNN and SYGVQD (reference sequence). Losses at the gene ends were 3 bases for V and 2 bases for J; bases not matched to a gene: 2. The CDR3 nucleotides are TGCGCCAGCAGTGACAGGGACTACACAGATACGCAGTATTTT. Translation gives CASSDRDYTDTQYF.

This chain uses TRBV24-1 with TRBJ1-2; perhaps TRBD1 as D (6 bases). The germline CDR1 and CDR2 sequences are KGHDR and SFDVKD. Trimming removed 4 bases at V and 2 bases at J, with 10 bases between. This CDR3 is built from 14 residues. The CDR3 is CATSDSTGNYGYTF. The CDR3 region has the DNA TGTGCCACCAGTGACTCAACAGGGAACTATGGCTACACCTTC.

The CDR3 region is CASSIGGRSNQPQHF. The CDR3 DNA follows: TGTGCCAGTAGTATAGGAGGCCGGAGCAATCAGCCCCAGCATTTT. This chain connects TRBV19 to TRBJ1-5, with D uncertain. Between the trimmed V and J ends, which lost 1 base and 1 base, there was a span of 8 bases. The CDR3 runs to 15 residues. Germline CDR1 reads LNHDA; CDR2 reads SQIVND (reference sequence).

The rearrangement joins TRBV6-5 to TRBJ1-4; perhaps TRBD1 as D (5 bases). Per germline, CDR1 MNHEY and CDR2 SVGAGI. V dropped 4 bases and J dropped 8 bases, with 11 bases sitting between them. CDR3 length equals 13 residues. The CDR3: CASSSGTEEKLFF. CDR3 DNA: TGTGCCAGCAGTTCAGGGACTGAGGAAAAACTGTTTTTT.

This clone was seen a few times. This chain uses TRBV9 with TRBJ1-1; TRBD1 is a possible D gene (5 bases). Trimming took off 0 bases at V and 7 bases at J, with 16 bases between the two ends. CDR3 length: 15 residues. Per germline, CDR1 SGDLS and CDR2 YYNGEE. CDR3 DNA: TGTGCCAGCAGCGTAGCGGGGGGTAGGGCGAATGAAGCTTTCTTT. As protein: CASSVAGGRANEAFF.

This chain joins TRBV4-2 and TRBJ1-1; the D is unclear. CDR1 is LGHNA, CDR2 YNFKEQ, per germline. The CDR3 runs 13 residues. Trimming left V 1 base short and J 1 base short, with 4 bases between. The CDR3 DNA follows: TGTGCCAGCAGCCAAGCCAGGAACACTGAAGCTTTCTTT. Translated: CASSQARNTEAFF.

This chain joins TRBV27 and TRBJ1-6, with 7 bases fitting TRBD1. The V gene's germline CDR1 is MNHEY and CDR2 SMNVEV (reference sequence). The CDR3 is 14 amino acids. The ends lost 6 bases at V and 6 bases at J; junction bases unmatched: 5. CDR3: CASSQGQPNSPLHF. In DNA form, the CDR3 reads TGTGCCAGCAGCCAGGGACAGCCTAATTCACCCCTCCACTTT.

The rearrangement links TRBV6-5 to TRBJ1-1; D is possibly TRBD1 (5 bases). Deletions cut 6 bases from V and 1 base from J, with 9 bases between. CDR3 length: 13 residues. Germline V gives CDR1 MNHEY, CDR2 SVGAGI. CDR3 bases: TGTGCCAGCAGCGAGACAGAGAACACTGAAGCTTTCTTT. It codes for CASSETENTEAFF.